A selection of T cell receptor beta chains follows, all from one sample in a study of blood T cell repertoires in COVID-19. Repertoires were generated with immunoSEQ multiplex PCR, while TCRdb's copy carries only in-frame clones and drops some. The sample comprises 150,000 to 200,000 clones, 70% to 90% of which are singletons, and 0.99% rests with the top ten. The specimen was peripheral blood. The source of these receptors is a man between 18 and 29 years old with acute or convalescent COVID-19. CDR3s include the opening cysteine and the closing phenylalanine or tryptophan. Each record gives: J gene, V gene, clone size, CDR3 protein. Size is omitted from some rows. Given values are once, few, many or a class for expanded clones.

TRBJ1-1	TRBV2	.	CASSRDWNTEAFF
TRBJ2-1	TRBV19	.	CASSESRDYPLSRQFF
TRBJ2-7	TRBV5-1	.	CASSLIPGGSYEQYF
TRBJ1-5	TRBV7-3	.	CASSLGTGQPQHF
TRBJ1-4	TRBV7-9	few	CASSLGSGIGEKLFF
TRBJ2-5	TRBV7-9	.	CASRALAGARETQYF
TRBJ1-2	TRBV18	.	CASSAPGQGAMDGYTF
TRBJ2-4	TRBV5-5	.	CASSLRDTLAKNIQYF
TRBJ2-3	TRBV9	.	CASSVAGGTTDTQYF
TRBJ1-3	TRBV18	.	CASTTARSGNTIYF
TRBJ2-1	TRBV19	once	CASSLTGTGVNEQFF
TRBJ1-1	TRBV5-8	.	CASSSGTVIGLNTEAFF
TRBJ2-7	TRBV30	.	CAWRGDRQGGSEQYF
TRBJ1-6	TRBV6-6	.	CASTWTGDNSPLHF
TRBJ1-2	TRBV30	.	CAWNLGGDYGYTF
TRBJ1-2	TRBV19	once	CASGQGVGYGYTF
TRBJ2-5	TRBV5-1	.	CASSLRTGGKGETQYF
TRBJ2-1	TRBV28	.	CASSPRTGYPYNEQFF
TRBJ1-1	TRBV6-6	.	CASSYSGGTEAFF
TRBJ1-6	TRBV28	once	CASSTPGGGYSPLHF
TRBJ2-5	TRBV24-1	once	CATDSGTGWETQYF
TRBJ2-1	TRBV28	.	CASSLPTSGGGEQFF
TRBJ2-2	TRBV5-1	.	CASSPGHPNTGELFF
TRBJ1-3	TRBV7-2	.	CASSLGRTGGNTIYF
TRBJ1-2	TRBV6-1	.	CASSELGRSGVGYTF
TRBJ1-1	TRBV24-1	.	CATSALLNTEAFF
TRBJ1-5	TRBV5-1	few	CASRPGTGVSGPQHF
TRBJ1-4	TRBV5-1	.	CASSLGQGSVGEKLFF
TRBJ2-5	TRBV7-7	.	CASSLDPSTSGIQETQYF
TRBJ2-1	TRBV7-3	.	CASSRQATSSYNEQFF
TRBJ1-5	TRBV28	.	CASSLQNTHRSQHF
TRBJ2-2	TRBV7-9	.	CASPGRTSNTGELFF
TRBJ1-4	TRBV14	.	CASSQDRGSEKLFF